A single sample gave rise to the 21 T cell receptor beta chains below, sequenced in a study of T cell repertoires in cytomegalovirus infection. TCRdb independently ran MiXCR on the reads; one entry per CDR3 protein. Of about 400,000 distinct CDR3 sequences listed, about a sixth are singletons. Sequenced: PBMCs. The receptors were gathered from a human donor in good health (CMV status not recorded). Some clones in this sample may be carry-over from other donors' samples.

The V gene is TRBV5-4, the J gene TRBJ2-3; possible D gene TRBD2, 6 bases. V was shortened by 6 bases and J by 0 bases, with 17 bases between the two germline ends. The CDR3 loop spans 16 amino acids. Looked up from germline, CDR1 is SGHNT and CDR2 is YYREEE (reference sequence). This CDR3 reads CASTRTTGVSTDTQYF. The DNA of the CDR3 is TGTGCCAGCACTCGAACAACGGGGGTTAGCACAGATACGCAGTATTTT.

This clonotype was detected many times. The gene calls are TRBV11-2 and TRBJ2-7; a possible D gene is TRBD2 (5 bases). Deletions cut 6 bases from V and 3 bases from J, with 18 bases between. The CDR3 has 15 residues. The germline V gene encodes CDR1 SGHAT and CDR2 FQNNGV. The CDR3 DNA is TGTGCCAGCAGTCTTCCGGGATACACAAACTACGAGCAGTACTTC. It translates to CASSLPGYTNYEQYF.

The chain joins TRBV15 to TRBJ1-3; tentative D call: TRBD1 (6 bases). Germline V lookup: CDR1 LNHNV, CDR2 YYDKDF (reference sequence). The CDR3 runs 14 residues. Between the trimmed V and J ends, which lost 5 bases and 2 bases, there was a span of 10 bases. Here the CDR3 DNA reads TGTGCCACCAGCGGTAGGGGGGCTGGAAACACCATATATTTT. Its translation is CATSGRGAGNTIYF.

This clonotype was seen a few times. The chain couples TRBV30 to TRBJ2-5; D call uncertain. The V and J ends lost 0 bases and 3 bases respectively, with 8 bases between them. Germline assignment: CDR1 GTSNPN and CDR2 SVGIG (reference sequence). The CDR3 consists of 13 residues. CDR3 bases: TGTGCCTGGAGTGTTCTAGACAAAGAGACCCAGTACTTC. Translating it yields CAWSVLDKETQYF.

This chain joins TRBV20-1 and TRBJ2-1; perhaps TRBD2 as D (5 bases). The V and J ends lost 3 bases and 0 bases respectively, with 15 bases between them. The CDR3 totals 16 residues. Germline V CDR1 and CDR2: DFQATT, SNEGSKA (reference sequence). CDR3 region: CSARVASGLSYNEQFF. DNA of the CDR3: TGCAGTGCTAGGGTCGCGTCAGGACTCTCCTACAATGAGCAGTTCTTC.

This clonotype was observed many times. The chain combines TRBV7-2 with TRBJ1-4; D might be TRBD1 (6 bases). V was pared by 4 bases and J by 7 bases, with 16 bases between. The CDR3 consists of 15 residues. Germline lookup yields CDR1 SGHTA and CDR2 FQGNSA. The CDR3 DNA follows: TGTGCCAGCAGCTCCTCACAGGGTGGTCGTGAAAAACTGTTTTTT. This codes for CASSSSQGGREKLFF. Full variable domain (outside the CDR3, taken from reference TRBV7-2 and TRBJ1-4): GAGVSQSPSNKVTEKGKDVELRCDPISGHTALYWYRQSLGQGLEFLIYFQGNSAPDKSGLPSDRFSAERTGGSVSTLTIQRTQQEDSAVYLCASSSSQGGREKLFFGSGTQLSVL.

This clonotype was seen ten or more times. The chain is built from TRBV5-4 and TRBJ1-2; D may be TRBD1 (5 bases). The CDR3 covers 13 residues. V shed 4 bases and J shed 8 bases, with 15 bases lying between them. The germline gives CDR1 SGHNT, CDR2 YYREEE (reference sequence). The CDR3 is CASSPGTGGGYTF. CDR3 bases: TGTGCCAGCAGCCCCGGGACGGGTGGGGGCTACACCTTC. Full variable domain (rest looked up from reference TRBV5-4 and TRBJ1-2): ETGVTQSPTHLIKTRGQQVTLRCSSQSGHNTVSWYQQALGQGPQFIFQYYREEENGRGNFPPRFSGLQFPNYSSELNVNALELDDSALYLCASSPGTGGGYTFGSGTRLTVV.

The V call is TRBV2, the J call TRBJ1-2, with TRBD1 matching over 11 bases. The germline V gene has CDR1 SNHLY and CDR2 FYNNEI. J lost 3 bases, V lost 7 bases, and 10 bases had no gene match. The CDR3 totals 16 residues. CDR3 nucleotides: TGTGCCAGCACCGGACAGGGGGCGCAGGGGGACTATGGCTACACCTTC. Protein product: CASTGQGAQGDYGYTF.

This clonotype was picked up a small number of times. The V and J genes are TRBV20-1 and TRBJ2-5; 7 bases map to TRBD2. Germline-derived CDR1 and CDR2 are DFQATT and SNEGSKA (reference sequence). The V segment lost 0 bases and the J segment 1 base; nucleotides outside the gene matches: 5. The CDR3 loop spans 15 amino acids. The CDR3 sequence: CSARDLAVPQETQYF. The CDR3 bases are TGCAGTGCTAGAGATCTAGCGGTTCCCCAAGAGACCCAGTACTTC.

Here the CDR3 reads CASSTDTSGNTIYF. The CDR3 DNA reads TGCGCCAGCAGCACGGACACTTCTGGAAACACCATATATTTT. This chain uses TRBV5-1 with TRBJ1-3, with D possibly being TRBD1 (5 bases). Trimming stripped 4 bases from V and 1 base from J, with 9 bases between. The CDR3 loop spans 14 amino acids. The germline gives CDR1 SGHRS, CDR2 YFSETQ. The complete variable domain, with remaining parts taken from reference TRBV5-1 and TRBJ1-3, reads KAGVTQTPRYLIKTRGQQVTLSCSPISGHRSVSWYQQTPGQGLQFLFEYFSETQRNKGNFPGRFSGRQFSNSRSEMNVSTLELGDSALYLCASSTDTSGNTIYFGEGSWLTVV.

The chain combines TRBV10-3 with TRBJ1-2; 7 bases are a match to TRBD1. The germline V gene encodes CDR1 ENHRY and CDR2 SYGVKD. The V and J ends lost 2 bases and 5 bases, in that order; junction bases with no gene match: 8. The CDR3 spans 15 residues. The CDR3 DNA follows: TGTGCCATCAGTGAGACGGTGACAGGGCTATATGGCTACACCTTC. Translated, it gives CAISETVTGLYGYTF.

This clonotype was counted ten times or more. V usage is TRBV4-2 and J usage is TRBJ2-3; a possible D gene is TRBD2 (8 bases). Trimming took 2 bases from V and 2 from J, leaving 17 bases between them. The CDR3 runs 17 residues. CDR1 LGHNA and CDR2 YNFKEQ come from the germline V gene. This CDR3 reads CASSQRGRRGATDTQYF. In nucleotides, the CDR3 is TGTGCCAGCAGCCAAAGGGGGCGGCGGGGGGCCACAGATACGCAGTATTTT.

There are a few counts of this clonotype. The V and J genes are TRBV7-4 and TRBJ2-7; a possible D gene is TRBD1 (5 bases). Trimming shortened V by 5 bases and J by 2 bases, and 16 bases separated the two germline ends. CDR1 and CDR2 (germline): SGHVT, SQSDAQ. The CDR3 runs 15 residues. The CDR3 nucleotides are TGTGCCAGCAGCCCAAGGGCGACAGCCCCCTACGAGCAGTACTTC. Protein product: CASSPRATAPYEQYF.

This clonotype was seen a few times. V gene TRBV20-1 combines with J gene TRBJ2-1; 10 bases align to TRBD2. V trimming: 6 bases; J trimming: 7 bases; junction bases outside the gene matches: 9. CDR1 DFQATT and CDR2 SNEGSKA come from the germline V gene (reference sequence). This CDR3 is 14 amino acids long. The CDR3 here is CSAPLAGASNEQFF. CDR3 DNA sequence: TGCAGTGCCCCTCTAGCGGGAGCGAGTAATGAGCAGTTCTTC.

This clonotype was detected ten times or more. The chain has TRBV20-1 and TRBJ2-1; D unresolved. Deletions cut 0 bases from V and 13 bases from J, with 10 bases between. The CDR3 extends over 11 amino acids. From germline, CDR1 is DFQATT and CDR2 SNEGSKA (reference sequence). DNA of the CDR3: TGCAGTGCTAGAGATCCCATGGATCAGTTCTTC. Amino acids: CSARDPMDQFF.

Many counts were recorded for this clonotype. The V and J genes are TRBV7-2 and TRBJ1-1; no firm D call. V was clipped by 5 bases and J by 1 base, with 11 bases between them. The germline V gene encodes CDR1 SGHTA and CDR2 FQGNSA. The CDR3 consists of 14 residues. DNA of the CDR3: TGTGCCAGCAGCACGCGACGGGGGAACACTGAAGCTTTCTTT. Protein product: CASSTRRGNTEAFF.

A few counts support this clonotype. The chain combines TRBV5-6 with TRBJ2-7; D is possibly TRBD1 or TRBD2 (5 bases each). The CDR3 covers 13 residues. Germline V lookup: CDR1 SGHDT, CDR2 YYEEEE. Trimming removed 3 bases from V and 6 bases from J, with 13 bases in between. The CDR3, as DNA: TGTGCCAGCAGCTGGACAATGGCGGGCGAGCAGTACTTC. This encodes CASSWTMAGEQYF.

This clonotype was observed a few times. The genes are TRBV7-4 and TRBJ2-4; a weak D match, TRBD1 (5 bases). The germline CDR1 and CDR2 sequences are SGHVT and SQSDAQ. This CDR3 is built from 19 residues. Trimming stripped 5 bases from V and 2 bases from J, with 25 bases between. DNA for the CDR3: TGTGCCAGCAGCCCCGGTACCAGGGCAGCCTGGTGTACCAAAAACATTCAGTACTTC. Protein: CASSPGTRAAWCTKNIQYF.

J is TRBJ2-5 and V is TRBV2; D uncertain. The CDR3 has 14 residues. Per germline, CDR1 SNHLY and CDR2 FYNNEI. V was pared by 2 bases and J by 2 bases, with 9 bases between. CDR3 bases: TGTGCCAGCAGTGAATGGGTGGGACAAGAGACCCAGTACTTC. Translating gives CASSEWVGQETQYF.

The chain is built from TRBV6-6 and TRBJ2-7; D might be TRBD2 (6 bases). Trimming took 4 bases from V and 4 from J, leaving 14 bases between them. The germline CDR1 and CDR2 sequences are MNHNY and SVGAGI (reference sequence). The CDR3 is 14 amino acids. CDR3 coding DNA: TGTGCCAGCAGTTTCCCGGGACTGAAGTACGAGCAGTACTTC. Its translation: CASSFPGLKYEQYF.

This clonotype was picked up a small number of times. The V and J genes are TRBV29-1 and TRBJ1-2, with D tentatively TRBD1 (6 bases). The germline gives CDR1 SQVTM, CDR2 ANQGSEA. Deletions cut 6 bases from V and 7 bases from J, with 15 bases between. This CDR3 spans 12 amino acids. The CDR3 region is CSVTGTVSGYTF. The CDR3 DNA is TGCAGCGTCACAGGGACGGTTTCTGGCTACACCTTC. Based on the CDR3 plus reference TRBV29-1 and TRBJ1-2, the full variable domain is SAVISQKPSRDICQRGTSLTIQCQVDSQVTMMFWYRQQPGQSLTLIATANQGSEATYESGFVIDKFPISRPNLTFSTLTVSNMSPEDSSIYLCSVTGTVSGYTFGSGTRLTVV.